This T cell receptor (beta chain) was identified in a study of human T cells and chemical hapten exposure. Using its own MiXCR run on the RACE reads, TCRdb lists one record per CDR3 protein. The sample lists about 84,000 distinct CDR3 sequences; 10% were seen once. The CDR3 spans 17 residues. The germline gives CDR1 SGHAT, CDR2 FQNNGV. The V and J ends lost 2 bases and 3 bases, in that order; junction bases with no gene match: 10. Specified time point: patch test 2, 6 weeks after DPC sensitization. Described treatment: therapeutic diphenylcyclopropenone sensitization with weekly scalp DPC. The TCR originated in a woman in her 50s with alopecia areata. Some clones in this sample may be carry-over from other donors' samples. This sample comprised whole blood, obtained in connection with sensitization to the hapten diphenylcyclopropenone (DPC). The chain joins TRBV11-2 to TRBJ2-7, with TRBD2 matching over 10 bases. In DNA form, the CDR3 reads TGTGCCAGCAGCTTAAAGGGGCTAGCGGGAGTCGACTACGAGCAGTACTTC. Encoded protein: CASSLKGLAGVDYEQYF.